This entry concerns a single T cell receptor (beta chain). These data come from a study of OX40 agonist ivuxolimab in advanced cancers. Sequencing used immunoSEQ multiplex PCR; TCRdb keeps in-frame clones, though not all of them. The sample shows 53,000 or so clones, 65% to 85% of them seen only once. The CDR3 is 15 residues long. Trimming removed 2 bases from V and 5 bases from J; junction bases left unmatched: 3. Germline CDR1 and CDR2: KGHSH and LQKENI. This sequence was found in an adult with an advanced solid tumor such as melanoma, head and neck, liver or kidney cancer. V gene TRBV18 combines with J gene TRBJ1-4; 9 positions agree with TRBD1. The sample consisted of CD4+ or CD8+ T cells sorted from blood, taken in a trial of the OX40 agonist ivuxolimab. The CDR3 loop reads CASSPYGTGNEKLFF. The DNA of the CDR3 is TGTGCCAGCTCACCATACGGGACAGGGAATGAAAAACTGTTTTTT.